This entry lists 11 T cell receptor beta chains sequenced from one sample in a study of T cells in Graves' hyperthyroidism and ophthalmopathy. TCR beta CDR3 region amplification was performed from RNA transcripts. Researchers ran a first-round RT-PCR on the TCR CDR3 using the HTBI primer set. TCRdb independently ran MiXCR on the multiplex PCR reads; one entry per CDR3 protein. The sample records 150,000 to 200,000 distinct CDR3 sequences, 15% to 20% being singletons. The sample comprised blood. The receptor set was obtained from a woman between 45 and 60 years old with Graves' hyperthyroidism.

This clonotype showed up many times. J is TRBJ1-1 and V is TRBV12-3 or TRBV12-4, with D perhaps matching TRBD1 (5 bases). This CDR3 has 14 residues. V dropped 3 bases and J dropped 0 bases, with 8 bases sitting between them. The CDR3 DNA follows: TGTGCCAGCAGTTTCGGGGCGGTGAACACTGAAGCTTTCTTT. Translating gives CASSFGAVNTEAFF.

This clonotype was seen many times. The chain's CDR3 is CSARVGAVNTEAFF. In DNA, the CDR3 is TGCAGTGCTAGAGTCGGGGCGGTGAACACTGAAGCTTTCTTT. The J gene is TRBJ1-1, the V gene TRBV20-1, with a weak D call TRBD1 (5 bases). The CDR3 is made up of 14 amino acids. The V end was cut by 1 base, the J end by 0 bases, with 9 bases between. CDR1 and CDR2 (germline): DFQATT, SNEGSKA (reference sequence).

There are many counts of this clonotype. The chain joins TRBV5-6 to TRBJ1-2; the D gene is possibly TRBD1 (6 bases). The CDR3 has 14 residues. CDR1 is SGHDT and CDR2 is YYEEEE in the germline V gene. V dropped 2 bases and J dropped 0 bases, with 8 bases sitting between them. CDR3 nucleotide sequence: TGTGCCAGCAGCTTTTGGACAGCTAACTATGGCTACACCTTC. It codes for CASSFWTANYGYTF.

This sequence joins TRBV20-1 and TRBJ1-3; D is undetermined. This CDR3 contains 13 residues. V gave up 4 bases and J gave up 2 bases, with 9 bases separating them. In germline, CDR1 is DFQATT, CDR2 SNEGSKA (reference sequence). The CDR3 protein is CSATLRAGNTIYF. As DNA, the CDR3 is TGCAGTGCTACGTTGAGGGCTGGAAACACCATATATTTT.

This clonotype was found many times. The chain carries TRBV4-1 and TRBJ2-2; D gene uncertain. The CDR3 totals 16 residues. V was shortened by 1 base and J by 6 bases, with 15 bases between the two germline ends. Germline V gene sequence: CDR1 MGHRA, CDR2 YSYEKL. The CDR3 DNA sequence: TGCGCCAGCAGCCAAGTAGGCGGCAGCAGGCCCGGGGAGCTGTTTTTT. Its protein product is CASSQVGGSRPGELFF.

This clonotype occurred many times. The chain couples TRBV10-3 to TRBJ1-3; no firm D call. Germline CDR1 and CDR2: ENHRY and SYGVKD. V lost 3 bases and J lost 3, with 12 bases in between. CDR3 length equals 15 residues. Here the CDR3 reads CAISENRGIGNTIYF. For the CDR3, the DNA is TGTGCCATCAGTGAAAACCGGGGAATTGGAAACACCATATATTTT.

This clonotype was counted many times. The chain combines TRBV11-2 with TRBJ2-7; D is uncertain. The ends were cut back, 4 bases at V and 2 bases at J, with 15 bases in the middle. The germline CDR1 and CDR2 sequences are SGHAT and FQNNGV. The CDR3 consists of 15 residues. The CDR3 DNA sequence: TGTGCCAGCAGCTCCCGGACCGGAATGGCCTACGAGCAGTACTTC. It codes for CASSSRTGMAYEQYF.

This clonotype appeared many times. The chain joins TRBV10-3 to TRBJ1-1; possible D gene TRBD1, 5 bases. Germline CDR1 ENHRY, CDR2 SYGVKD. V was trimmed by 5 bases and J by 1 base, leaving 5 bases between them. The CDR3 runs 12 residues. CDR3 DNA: TGTGCCATCAGTACAGGGAACACTGAAGCTTTCTTT. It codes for CAISTGNTEAFF.

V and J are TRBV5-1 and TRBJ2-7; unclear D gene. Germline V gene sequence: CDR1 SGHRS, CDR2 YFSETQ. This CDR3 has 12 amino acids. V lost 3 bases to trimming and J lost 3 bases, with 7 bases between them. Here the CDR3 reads CASSSFGYEQYF. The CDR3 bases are TGCGCCAGCAGCTCCTTTGGCTACGAGCAGTACTTC.

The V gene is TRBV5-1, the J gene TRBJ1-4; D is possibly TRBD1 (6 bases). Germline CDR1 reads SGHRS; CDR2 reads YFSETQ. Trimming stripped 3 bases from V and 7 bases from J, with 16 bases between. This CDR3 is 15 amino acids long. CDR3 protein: CASSWGTSVAEKLFF. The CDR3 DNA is TGCGCCAGCAGCTGGGGGACAAGTGTCGCTGAAAAACTGTTTTTT.

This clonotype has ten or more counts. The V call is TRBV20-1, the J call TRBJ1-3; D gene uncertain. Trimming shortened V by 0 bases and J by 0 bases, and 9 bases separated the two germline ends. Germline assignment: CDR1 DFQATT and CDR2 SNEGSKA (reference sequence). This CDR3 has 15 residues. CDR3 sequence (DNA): TGCAGTGCTAGAGACCTTAGGGTCTCTGGAAACACCATATATTTT. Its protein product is CSARDLRVSGNTIYF.